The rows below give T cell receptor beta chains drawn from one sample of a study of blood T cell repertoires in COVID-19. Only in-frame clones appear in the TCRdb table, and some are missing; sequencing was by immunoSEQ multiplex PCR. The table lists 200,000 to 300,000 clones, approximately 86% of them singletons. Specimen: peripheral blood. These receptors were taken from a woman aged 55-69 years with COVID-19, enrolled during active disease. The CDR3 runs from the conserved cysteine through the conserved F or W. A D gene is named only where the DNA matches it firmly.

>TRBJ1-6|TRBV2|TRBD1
TGTGCCAGCAACCGGGACAGGGATTCACCCCTCCACTTT
CASNRDRDSPLHF
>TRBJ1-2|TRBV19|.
TGTGCCAGTAGTATTGAGGGCCTCTATGGCTACACCTTC
CASSIEGLYGYTF
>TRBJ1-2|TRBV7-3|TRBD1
TGTGCCAGTGCCGGACAGGGAAGGTCTGGCTACACCTTC
CASAGQGRSGYTF
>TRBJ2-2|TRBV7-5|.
TGTGTCAGAAGCCCCCAGACTAGCGGGAGGGGCGGGGAGCTGTTTTTT
CVRSPQTSGRGGELFF
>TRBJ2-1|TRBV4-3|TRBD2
TGCGCCAGCAGCCAAGCAGGGACTAGCGGCTACAATGAGCAGTTCTTC
CASSQAGTSGYNEQFF
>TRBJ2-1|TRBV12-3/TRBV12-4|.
TGTGCCAGCAGTTTGGGCTTTAATGAGCAGTTCTTC
CASSLGFNEQFF
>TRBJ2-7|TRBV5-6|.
TGTGCCAGCAGCTTTCGCGGATATGCGCCCATCGTCTACGAGCAGTACTTC
CASSFRGYAPIVYEQYF
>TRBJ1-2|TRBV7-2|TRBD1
TGTGCCAGCAGCTATACAGGGGCGACTTCCTATGGCTACACCTTC
CASSYTGATSYGYTF
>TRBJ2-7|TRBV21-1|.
TGTGCCAGCAGCACGAAAGACAGGGGATCGTTTGGGACCTACGAGCAGTACTTC
CASSTKDRGSFGTYEQYF
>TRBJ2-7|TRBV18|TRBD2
TGTGCCAGCTCACTATTACCTAGCGGGAGCTCCTACGAGCAGTACTTC
CASSLLPSGSSYEQYF
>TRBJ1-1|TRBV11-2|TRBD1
TGTGCCAGCAGACATACTACAGGGGGCACTGAAGCTTTCTTT
CASRHTTGGTEAFF
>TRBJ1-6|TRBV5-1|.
TGCGCCAGCAGCCCCTCGAGCGGGACATTTCCCCTCCACTTT
CASSPSSGTFPLHF
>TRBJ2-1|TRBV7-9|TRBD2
TGTGCCAGCAGCTTAGTCCTAGCGGGAGCTCCTGAGCAGTTCTTC
CASSLVLAGAPEQFF
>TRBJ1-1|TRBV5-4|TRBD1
TGTGCCAGCAGCCACAACGACAGGGGTGGCACTGAAGCTTTCTTT
CASSHNDRGGTEAFF
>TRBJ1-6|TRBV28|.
TGTGCCAGCAGTCGATTACAGGGCTCCTATAATTCACCCCTCCACTTT
CASSRLQGSYNSPLHF
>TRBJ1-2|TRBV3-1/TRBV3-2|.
TGTGCCAGCAGCCACCAGATTCTTGGCTACACCTTC
CASSHQILGYTF
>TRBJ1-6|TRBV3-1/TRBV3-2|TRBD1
TGTGCCAGCAGCCTGTCGGGACAGGTGGCACCCCTCCACTTT
CASSLSGQVAPLHF